This T cell receptor beta chain was found in a study of T cells in Graves' hyperthyroidism and ophthalmopathy. The CDR3 is made up of 12 amino acids. Germline assignment: CDR1 MNHNS and CDR2 SASEGT. V shed 5 bases and J 7 bases; nucleotides not matched to a gene: 4. The sample holds many counts of this clonotype. The source material, RNA transcripts, was used to amplify TCR beta CDR3 regions. First-round RT-PCR with HTBI primers amplified the TCR CDR3 region. TCRdb ran MiXCR on the multiplex PCR reads and lists one entry per CDR3 protein. The data show roughly 300,000 distinct CDR3 sequences, 15% to 20% seen once.

This TCR was sampled from a woman aged 45 to 65 with Graves' hyperthyroidism. The sequencing input was blood. The J gene is TRBJ1-1, the V gene TRBV6-1; 7 nucleotides match TRBD1. Here the CDR3 reads CASSHRGSEAFF. The CDR3 DNA follows: TGTGCCAGCAGTCACAGGGGTAGTGAAGCTTTCTTT.